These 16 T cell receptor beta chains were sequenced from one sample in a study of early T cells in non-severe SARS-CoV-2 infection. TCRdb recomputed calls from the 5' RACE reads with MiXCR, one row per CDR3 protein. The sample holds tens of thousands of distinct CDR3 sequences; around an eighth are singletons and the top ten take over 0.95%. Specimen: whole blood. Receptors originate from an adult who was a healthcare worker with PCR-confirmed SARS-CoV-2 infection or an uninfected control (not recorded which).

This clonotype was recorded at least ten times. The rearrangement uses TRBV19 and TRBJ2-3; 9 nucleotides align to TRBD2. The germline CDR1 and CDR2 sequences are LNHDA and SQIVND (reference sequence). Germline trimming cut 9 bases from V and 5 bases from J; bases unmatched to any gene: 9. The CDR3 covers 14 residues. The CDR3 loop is CASTSSGARDTQYF. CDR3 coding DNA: TGTGCCAGCACTTCTAGCGGGGCTAGAGATACGCAGTATTTT.

The CDR3 reads CATRLATGELFF. The CDR3 DNA reads as TGTGCCACCCGACTAGCTACCGGGGAGCTGTTTTTT. This rearrangement joins TRBV6-2 or TRBV6-3 to TRBJ2-2; TRBD2 agrees at 7 bases. The J segment lost 5 bases and the V segment lost 10 bases, leaving 4 bases of the junction unmatched. The length of the CDR3 is 12 residues. Germline-derived CDR1 and CDR2 are MNHEY and SVGEGT.

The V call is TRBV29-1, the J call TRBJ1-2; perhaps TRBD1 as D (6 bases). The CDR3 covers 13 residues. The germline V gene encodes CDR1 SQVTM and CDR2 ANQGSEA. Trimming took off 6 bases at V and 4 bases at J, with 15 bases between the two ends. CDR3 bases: TGCAGCGTGATAAACAGGGAAGTCTATGGCTACACCTTC. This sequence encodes CSVINREVYGYTF.

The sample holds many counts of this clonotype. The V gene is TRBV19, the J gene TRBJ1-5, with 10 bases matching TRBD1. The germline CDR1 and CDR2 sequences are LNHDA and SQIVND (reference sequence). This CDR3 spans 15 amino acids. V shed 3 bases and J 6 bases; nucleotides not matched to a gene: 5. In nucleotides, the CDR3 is TGTGCCAGTAGTATCTGGGGACAGGGGTCTCAGCCCCAGCATTTT. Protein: CASSIWGQGSQPQHF.

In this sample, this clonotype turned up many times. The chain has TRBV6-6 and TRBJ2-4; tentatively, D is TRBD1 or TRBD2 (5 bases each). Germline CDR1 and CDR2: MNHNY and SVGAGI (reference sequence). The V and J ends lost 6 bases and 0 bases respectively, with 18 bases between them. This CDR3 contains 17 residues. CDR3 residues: CASRQTSGTLAKNIQYF. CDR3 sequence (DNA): TGTGCCAGCAGACAAACCTCCGGGACCCTAGCCAAAAACATTCAGTACTTC.

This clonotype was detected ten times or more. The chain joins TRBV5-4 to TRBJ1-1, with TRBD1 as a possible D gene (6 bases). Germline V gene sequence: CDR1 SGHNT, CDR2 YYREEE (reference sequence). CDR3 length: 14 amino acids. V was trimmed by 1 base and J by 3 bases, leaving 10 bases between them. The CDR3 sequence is CASSLRGADTEAFF. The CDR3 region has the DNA TGTGCCAGCAGCTTGAGGGGGGCAGACACTGAAGCTTTCTTT.

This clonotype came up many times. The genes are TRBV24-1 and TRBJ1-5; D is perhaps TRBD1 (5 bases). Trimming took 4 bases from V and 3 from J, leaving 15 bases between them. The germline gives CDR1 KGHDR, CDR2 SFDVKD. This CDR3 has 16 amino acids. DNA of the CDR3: TGTGCCACCAGTGAGTCCCCAGGGTTTCCCAATCAGCCCCAGCATTTT. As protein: CATSESPGFPNQPQHF.

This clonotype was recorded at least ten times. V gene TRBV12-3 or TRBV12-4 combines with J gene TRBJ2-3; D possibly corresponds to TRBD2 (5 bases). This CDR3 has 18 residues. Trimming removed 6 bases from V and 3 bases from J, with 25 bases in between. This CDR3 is CASSHDYPAGIGTDTQYF. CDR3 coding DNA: TGTGCCAGCAGCCACGACTACCCTGCGGGTATCGGAACAGATACGCAGTATTTT.

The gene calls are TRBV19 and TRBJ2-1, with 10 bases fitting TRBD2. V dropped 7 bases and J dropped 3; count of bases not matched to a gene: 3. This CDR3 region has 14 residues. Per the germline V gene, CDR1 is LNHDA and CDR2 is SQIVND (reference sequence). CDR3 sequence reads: CASTPSGSYNEQFF. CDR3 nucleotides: TGTGCCAGTACCCCTAGCGGGAGCTACAATGAGCAGTTCTTC.

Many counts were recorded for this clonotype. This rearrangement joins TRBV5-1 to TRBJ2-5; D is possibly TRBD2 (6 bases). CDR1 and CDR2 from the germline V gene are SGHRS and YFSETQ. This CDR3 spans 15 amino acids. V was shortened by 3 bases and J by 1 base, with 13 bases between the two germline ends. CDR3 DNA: TGCGCCAGCAGCTACGACACTAGCAGCCAAGAGACCCAGTACTTC. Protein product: CASSYDTSSQETQYF.

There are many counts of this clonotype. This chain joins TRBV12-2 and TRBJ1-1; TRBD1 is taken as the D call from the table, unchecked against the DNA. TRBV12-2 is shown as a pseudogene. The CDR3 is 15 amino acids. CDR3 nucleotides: TGTGCAAGTCGCTTAGGAGGACACATGAACACTGAAGCTTTCTTT. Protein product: CASRLGGHMNTEAFF.

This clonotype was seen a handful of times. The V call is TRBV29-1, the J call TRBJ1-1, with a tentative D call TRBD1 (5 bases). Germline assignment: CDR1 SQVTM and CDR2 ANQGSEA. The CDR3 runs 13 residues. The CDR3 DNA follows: TGCGCAGCCCCCGTGGGGGTGAACACTGAAGCTTTCTTT. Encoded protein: CAAPVGVNTEAFF.

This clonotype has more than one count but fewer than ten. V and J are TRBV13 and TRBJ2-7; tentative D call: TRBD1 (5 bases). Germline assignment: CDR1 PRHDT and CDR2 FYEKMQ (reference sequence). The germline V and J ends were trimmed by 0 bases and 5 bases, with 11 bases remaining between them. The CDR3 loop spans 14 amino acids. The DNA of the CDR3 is TGTGCCAGCAGCTTAGGAGGCCCCAGGGACGAGCAGTACTTC. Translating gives CASSLGGPRDEQYF.

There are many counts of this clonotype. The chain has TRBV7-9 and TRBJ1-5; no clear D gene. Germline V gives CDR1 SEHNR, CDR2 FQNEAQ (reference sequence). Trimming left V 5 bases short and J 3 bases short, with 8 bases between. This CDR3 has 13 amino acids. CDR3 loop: CASSPANNQPQHF. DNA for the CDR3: TGTGCCAGCAGCCCGGCCAACAATCAGCCCCAGCATTTT.

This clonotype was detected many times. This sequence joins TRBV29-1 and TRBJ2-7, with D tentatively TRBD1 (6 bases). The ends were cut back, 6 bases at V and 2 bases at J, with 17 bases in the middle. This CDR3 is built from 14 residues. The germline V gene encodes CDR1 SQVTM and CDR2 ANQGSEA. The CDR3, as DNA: TGCAGCGTCCTCAAACCGACAGGTACCTACGAGCAGTACTTC. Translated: CSVLKPTGTYEQYF.

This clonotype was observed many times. The chain's CDR3 is CASSPRGGGTNTEAFF. CDR3 DNA sequence: TGTGCCAGTAGTCCAAGGGGAGGAGGGACGAACACTGAAGCTTTCTTT. The chain couples TRBV19 to TRBJ1-1; the D gene is possibly TRBD1 (5 bases). CDR3 size: 16 residues. The V end lost 5 bases, the J end lost 1 base, and 17 bases lay between the germline ends. Germline V gene sequence: CDR1 LNHDA, CDR2 SQIVND (reference sequence).